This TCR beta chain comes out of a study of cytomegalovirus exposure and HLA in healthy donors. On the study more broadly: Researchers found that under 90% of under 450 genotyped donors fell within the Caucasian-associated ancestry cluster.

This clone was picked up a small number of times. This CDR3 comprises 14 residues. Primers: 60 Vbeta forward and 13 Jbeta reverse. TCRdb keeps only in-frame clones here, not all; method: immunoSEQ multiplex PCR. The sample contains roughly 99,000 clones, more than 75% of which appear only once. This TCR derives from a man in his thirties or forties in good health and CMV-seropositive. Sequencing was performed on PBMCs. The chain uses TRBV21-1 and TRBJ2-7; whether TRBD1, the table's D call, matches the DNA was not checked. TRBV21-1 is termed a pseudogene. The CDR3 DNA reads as TGTGCCACCACCGGGGACAGGGCCTACTACGAGCAGTACTTC. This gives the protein CATTGDRAYYEQYF.